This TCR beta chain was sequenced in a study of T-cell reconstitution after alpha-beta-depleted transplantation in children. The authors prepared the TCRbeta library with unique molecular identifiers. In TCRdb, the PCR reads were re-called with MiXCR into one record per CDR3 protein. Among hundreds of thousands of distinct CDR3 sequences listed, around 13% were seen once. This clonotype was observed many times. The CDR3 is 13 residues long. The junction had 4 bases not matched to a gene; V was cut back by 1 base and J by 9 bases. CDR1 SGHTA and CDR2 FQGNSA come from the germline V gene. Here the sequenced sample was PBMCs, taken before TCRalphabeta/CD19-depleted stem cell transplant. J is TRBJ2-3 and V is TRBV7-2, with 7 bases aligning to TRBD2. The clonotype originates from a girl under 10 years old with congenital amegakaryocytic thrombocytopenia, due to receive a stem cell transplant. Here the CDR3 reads CASSLGAGVTQYF. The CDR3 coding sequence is TGTGCCAGCAGCTTAGGGGCGGGAGTAACGCAGTATTTT.